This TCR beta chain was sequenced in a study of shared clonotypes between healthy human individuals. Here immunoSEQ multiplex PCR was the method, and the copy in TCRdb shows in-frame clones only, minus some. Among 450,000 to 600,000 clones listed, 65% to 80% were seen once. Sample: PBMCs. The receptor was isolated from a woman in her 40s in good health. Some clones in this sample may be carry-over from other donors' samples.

This CDR3 reads CASRMGLAGRLIKNIQYF. DNA for the CDR3: TGCGCCAGCAGGATGGGACTAGCGGGACGGCTAATCAAAAACATTCAGTACTTC. The chain combines TRBV10-1 with TRBJ2-4, with 13 bases matching TRBD2. Germline assignment: CDR1 WNHNN and CDR2 SYGVQD (reference sequence). V gave up 6 bases and J gave up 3 bases; unmatched junction bases: 11. This CDR3 has 18 amino acids.